This TCR beta chain was recorded in a study of blood T cell repertoires in COVID-19. Study information: T cells, B-cell-depleted T cells, or PBMCs provided the cDNA or gDNA that served as material.

TCRdb keeps only in-frame clones here, not all; method: immunoSEQ multiplex PCR. The sample lists tens of thousands of clones, over 75% seen once, with roughly 6.2% in the top ten. Per germline, CDR1 WSHSY and CDR2 SAAADI. The CDR3 length is 13 residues. The V end was cut by 4 bases, the J end by 3 bases, with 7 bases between. The sequenced material came from peripheral blood. This clonotype was obtained from a man aged 50 to 60 with active COVID-19. V and J are TRBV10-2 and TRBJ1-5, with D hard to call. CDR3 bases: TGCGCCAGCAGTGGAGCGGTCAATCAGCCCCAGCATTTT. The encoded protein is CASSGAVNQPQHF.